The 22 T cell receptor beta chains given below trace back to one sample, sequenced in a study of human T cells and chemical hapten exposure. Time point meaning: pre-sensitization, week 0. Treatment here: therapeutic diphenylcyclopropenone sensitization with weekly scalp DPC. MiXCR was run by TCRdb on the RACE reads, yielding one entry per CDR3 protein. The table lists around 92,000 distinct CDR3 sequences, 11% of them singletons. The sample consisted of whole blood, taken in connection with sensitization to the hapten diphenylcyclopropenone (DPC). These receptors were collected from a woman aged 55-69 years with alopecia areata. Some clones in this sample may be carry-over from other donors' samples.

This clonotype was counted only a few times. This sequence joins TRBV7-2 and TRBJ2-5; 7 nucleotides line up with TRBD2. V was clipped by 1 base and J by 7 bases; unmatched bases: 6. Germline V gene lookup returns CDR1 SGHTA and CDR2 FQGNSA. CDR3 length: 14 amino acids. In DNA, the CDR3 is TGTGCCAGCAGCTTAGGACTAGCCATGGGGACCCAGTACTTC. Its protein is CASSLGLAMGTQYF.

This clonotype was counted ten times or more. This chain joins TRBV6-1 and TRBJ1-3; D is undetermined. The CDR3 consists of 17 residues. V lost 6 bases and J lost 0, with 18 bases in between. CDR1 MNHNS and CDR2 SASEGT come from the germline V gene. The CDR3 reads CASSRSPAPDSGNTIYF. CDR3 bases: TGTGCCAGCAGCCGAAGTCCGGCTCCAGACTCTGGAAACACCATATATTTT.

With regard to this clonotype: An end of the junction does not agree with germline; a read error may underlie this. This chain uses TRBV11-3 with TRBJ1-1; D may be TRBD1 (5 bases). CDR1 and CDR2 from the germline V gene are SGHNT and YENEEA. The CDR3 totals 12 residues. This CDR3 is CASSSRTPKLTF. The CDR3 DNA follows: TGTGCCAGCAGCTCTAGGACACCGAAACTGACTTTT. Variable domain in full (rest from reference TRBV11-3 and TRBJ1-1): EAGVVQSPRYKIIEKKQPVAFWCNPISGHNTLYWYLQNLGQGPELLIRYENEEAVDDSQLPKDRFSAERLKGVDSTLKIQPAELGDSAVYLCASSSRTPKLTFGQGTRLTVV.

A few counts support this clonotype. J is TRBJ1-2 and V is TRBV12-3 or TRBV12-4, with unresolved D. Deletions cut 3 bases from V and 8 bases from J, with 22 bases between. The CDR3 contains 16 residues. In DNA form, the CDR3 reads TGTGCCAGCAGTTTTGCGGGTTCGACCCCTGCCGGGGGCTACACCTTC. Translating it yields CASSFAGSTPAGGYTF.

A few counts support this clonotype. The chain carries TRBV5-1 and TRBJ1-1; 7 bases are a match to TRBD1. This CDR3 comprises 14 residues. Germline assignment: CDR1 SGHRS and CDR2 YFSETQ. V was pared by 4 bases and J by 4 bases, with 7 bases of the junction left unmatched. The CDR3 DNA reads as TGCGCCAGCAGCCCAATGTCAGGGGGCACTGAAGCTTTCTTT. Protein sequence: CASSPMSGGTEAFF.

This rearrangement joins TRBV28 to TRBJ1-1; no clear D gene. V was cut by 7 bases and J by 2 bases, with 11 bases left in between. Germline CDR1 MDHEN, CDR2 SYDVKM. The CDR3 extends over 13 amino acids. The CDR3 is CASIAAINTEAFF. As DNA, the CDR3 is TGTGCCAGCATAGCGGCGATTAACACTGAAGCTTTCTTT.

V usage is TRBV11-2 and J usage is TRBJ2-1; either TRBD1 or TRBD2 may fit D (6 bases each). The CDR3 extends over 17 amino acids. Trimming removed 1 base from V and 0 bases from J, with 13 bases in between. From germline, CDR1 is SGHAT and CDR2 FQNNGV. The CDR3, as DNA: TGTGCCAGCAGCTTAGGGGGGGCCCTTAGCTCCTACAATGAGCAGTTCTTC. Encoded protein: CASSLGGALSSYNEQFF.

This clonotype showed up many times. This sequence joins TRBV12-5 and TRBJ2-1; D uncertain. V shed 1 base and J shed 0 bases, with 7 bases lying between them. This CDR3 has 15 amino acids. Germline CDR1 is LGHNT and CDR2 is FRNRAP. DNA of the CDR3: TGTGCTAGTGGTTTGGGAAACAGCTCCTACAATGAGCAGTTCTTC. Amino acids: CASGLGNSSYNEQFF.

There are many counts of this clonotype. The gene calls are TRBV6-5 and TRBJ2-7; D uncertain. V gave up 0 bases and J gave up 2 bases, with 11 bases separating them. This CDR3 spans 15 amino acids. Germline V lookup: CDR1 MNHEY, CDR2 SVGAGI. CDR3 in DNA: TGTGCCAGCAGTTACTCGACCGCCGGCCCCTACGAGCAGTACTTC. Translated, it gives CASSYSTAGPYEQYF.

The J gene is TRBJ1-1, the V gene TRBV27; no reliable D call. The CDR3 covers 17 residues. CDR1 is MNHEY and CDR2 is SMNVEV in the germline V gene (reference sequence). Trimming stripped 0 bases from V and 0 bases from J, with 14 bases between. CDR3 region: CASSLSFGVAMNTEAFF. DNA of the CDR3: TGTGCCAGCAGTTTATCGTTCGGGGTGGCCATGAACACTGAAGCTTTCTTT.

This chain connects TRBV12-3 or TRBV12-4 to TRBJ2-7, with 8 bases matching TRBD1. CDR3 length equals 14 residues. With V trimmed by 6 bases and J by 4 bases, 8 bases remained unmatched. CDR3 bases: TGTGCCAGCAGCTTATGGACAGGGACGTACGAGCAGTACTTC. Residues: CASSLWTGTYEQYF.

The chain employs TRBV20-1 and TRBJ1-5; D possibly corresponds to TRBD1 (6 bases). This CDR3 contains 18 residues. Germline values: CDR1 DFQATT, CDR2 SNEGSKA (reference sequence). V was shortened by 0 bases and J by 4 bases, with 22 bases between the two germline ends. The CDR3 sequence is CSARDPSGAEGGNQPQHF. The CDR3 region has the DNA TGCAGTGCTAGAGATCCGTCGGGGGCCGAAGGTGGTAATCAGCCCCAGCATTTT.

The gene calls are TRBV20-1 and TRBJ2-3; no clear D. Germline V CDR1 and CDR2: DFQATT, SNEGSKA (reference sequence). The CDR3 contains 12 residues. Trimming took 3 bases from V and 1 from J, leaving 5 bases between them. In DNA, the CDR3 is TGCAGTGCTAGGGCGGGCACAGATACGCAGTATTTT. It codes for CSARAGTDTQYF.

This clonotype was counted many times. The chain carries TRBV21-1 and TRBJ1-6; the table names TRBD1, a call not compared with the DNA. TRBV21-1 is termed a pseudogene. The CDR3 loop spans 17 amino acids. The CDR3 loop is CASSPRRRQAENSPLHF. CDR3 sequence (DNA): TGTGCCAGCAGCCCCCGGCGCAGACAGGCGGAGAATTCACCCCTCCACTTT.

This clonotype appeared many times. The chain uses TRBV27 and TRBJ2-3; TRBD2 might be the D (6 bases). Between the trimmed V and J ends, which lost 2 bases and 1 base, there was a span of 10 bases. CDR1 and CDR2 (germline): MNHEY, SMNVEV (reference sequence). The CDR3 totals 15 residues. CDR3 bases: TGTGCCAGCAGTTTAATGGGCGGGGGCACAGATACGCAGTATTTT. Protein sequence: CASSLMGGGTDTQYF.

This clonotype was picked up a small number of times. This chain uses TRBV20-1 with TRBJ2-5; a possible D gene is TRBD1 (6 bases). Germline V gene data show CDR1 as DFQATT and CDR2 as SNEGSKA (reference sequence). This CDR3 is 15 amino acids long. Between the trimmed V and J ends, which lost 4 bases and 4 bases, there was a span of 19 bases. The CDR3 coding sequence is TGCAGTGCTACGGATTCCCAGGGGCCCGGAGAGACCCAGTACTTC. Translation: CSATDSQGPGETQYF.

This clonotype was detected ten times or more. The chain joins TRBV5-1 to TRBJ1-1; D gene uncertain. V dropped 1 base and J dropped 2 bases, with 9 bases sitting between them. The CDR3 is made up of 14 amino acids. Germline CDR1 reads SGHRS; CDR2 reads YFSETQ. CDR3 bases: TGCGCCAGCAGCTTGACCACAGCCAACACTGAAGCTTTCTTT. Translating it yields CASSLTTANTEAFF.

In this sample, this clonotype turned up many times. CDR3 protein: CASSEFGEDTGELFF. The CDR3 DNA reads TGTGCCAGCAGTGAATTTGGGGAGGACACCGGGGAGCTGTTTTTT. The chain joins TRBV25-1 to TRBJ2-2, with TRBD2 as a possible D gene (6 bases). Trimming removed 1 base at V and 3 bases at J, with 9 bases between. Germline loops: CDR1 MGHDK, CDR2 SYGVNS. CDR3 length equals 15 residues.

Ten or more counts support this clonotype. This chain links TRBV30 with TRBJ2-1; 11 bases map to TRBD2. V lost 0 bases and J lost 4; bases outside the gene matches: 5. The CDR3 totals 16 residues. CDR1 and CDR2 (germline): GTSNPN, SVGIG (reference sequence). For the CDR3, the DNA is TGTGCCTGGAGTGTTTTTGGGACTAGCGGATACAATGAGCAGTTCTTC. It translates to CAWSVFGTSGYNEQFF. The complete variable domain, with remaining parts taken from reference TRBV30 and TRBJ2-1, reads SQTIHQWPATLVQPVGSPLSLECTVEGTSNPNLYWYRQAAGRGLQLLFYSVGIGQISSEVPQNLSASRPQDRQFILSSKKLLLSDSGFYLCAWSVFGTSGYNEQFFGPGTRLTVL.

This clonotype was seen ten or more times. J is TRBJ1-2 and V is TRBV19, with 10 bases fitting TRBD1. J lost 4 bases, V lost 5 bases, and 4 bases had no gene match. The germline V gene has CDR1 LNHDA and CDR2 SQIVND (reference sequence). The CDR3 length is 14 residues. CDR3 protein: CASSYRDRGYGYTF. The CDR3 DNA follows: TGTGCCAGTAGTTACCGGGACAGGGGCTATGGCTACACCTTC.

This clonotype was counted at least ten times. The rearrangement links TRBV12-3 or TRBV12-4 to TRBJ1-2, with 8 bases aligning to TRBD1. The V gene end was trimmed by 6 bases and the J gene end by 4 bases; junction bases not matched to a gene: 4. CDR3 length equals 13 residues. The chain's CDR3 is CASRRTGSYGYTF. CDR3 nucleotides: TGTGCCAGCAGACGGACAGGGTCCTATGGCTACACCTTC.

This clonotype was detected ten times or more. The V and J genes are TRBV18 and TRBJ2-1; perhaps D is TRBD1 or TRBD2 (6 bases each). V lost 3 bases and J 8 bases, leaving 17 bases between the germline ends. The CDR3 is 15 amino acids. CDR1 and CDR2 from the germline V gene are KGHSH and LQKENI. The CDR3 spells CASSPPQGGIDEQFF. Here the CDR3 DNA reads TGTGCCAGCTCACCGCCCCAAGGGGGGATCGATGAGCAGTTCTTC.